The clone carrying this T cell receptor beta chain was seen repeatedly, ten times or more. V lost 7 bases, J lost 3 bases, and 11 bases stayed unmatched. The CDR3 contains 16 residues. The germline V gene encodes CDR1 MNHEY and CDR2 SVGAGI. The data were obtained in a study of T cells after yellow fever vaccination. Researchers made TCR cDNA using 5'RACE template switching, and this step added a universal primer site and UMIs. TCRdb re-called the 5' RACE reads through MiXCR, storing one row per CDR3 protein. In the table there are some 29,000 distinct CDR3 sequences, around 5% of which are singletons.

The chain links TRBV6-5 to TRBJ2-7, with TRBD2 matching 11 bases. Material: CD8+ T cells sorted from PBMCs, obtained 10 days after the yellow fever booster vaccination. The receptor was derived from a man under 40 who received the YFV17D yellow fever vaccine. DNA of the CDR3: TGTGCCAGCAAACCGACCACTAGCGGGAGTTACTACGAGCAGTACTTC. Translated, it gives CASKPTTSGSYYEQYF.